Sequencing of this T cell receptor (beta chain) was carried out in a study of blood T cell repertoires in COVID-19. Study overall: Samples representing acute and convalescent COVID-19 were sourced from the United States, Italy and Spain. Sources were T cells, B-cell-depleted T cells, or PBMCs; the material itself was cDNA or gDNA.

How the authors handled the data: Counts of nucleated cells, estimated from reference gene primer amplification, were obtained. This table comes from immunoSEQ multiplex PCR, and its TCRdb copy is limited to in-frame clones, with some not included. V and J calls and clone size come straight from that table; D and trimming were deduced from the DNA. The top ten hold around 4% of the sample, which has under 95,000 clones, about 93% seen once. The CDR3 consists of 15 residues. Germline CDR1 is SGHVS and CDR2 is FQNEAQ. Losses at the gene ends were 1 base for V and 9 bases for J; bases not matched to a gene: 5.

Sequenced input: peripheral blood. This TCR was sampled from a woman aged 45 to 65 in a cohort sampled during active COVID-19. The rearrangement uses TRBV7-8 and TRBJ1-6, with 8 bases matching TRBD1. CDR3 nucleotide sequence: TGTGCCAGCAGCTTAGGACAGGGGCCGGGTTCACCCCTCCACTTT. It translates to CASSLGQGPGSPLHF.